These T cell receptor beta chains were read from a single sample in a study of low-dose radiotherapy and immunotherapy resistance in tumors. TCRdb processed the reads anew with MiXCR; each CDR3 protein has one entry. The table includes over 55,000 distinct CDR3 sequences, around 31% detected once. This specimen consisted of PBMCs, obtained before treatment. These receptor sequences come from a female donor with ovarian cancer. Both conserved end residues are part of each CDR3. D genes are given only for firm matches. Rows give clone size only sometimes, using once, few, many, or a class for an expanded clone.

d_call,clone_size,j_call,v_call,cdr3_nt,cdr3_aa
TRBD1,NA,TRBJ1-2,TRBV6-8,TGTGCCAGCAGTTACCGGGGACAGGGGGCTTACGGCTACACCTTC,CASSYRGQGAYGYTF
NA,many,TRBJ1-1,TRBV5-1,TGCGCCAGCAGCTTGGCCGTTTCCGGAGACATGAACACTGAAGCTTTCTTT,CASSLAVSGDMNTEAFF
TRBD1,many,TRBJ1-1,TRBV5-1,TGCGCCAGCAGCCCAGGGACAGGATGGAACACTGAAGCTTTCTTT,CASSPGTGWNTEAFF
NA,many,TRBJ1-6,TRBV5-1,TGCGCCAGCAGTTTGGACGGAAATTCACCCCTCCACTTT,CASSLDGNSPLHF
TRBD2,many,TRBJ2-5,TRBV12-3/TRBV12-4,TGTGCCAGCAGTGATGGACTAGCGGGGGTGCTGAGGGAGACCCAGTACTTC,CASSDGLAGVLRETQYF
NA,few,TRBJ2-1,TRBV30,TGTGCCTGGAGTGAGGACAATGAGCAGTTCTTC,CAWSEDNEQFF
NA,NA,TRBJ2-2,TRBV6-1,TGTGCCAGCAGTGCGAAGAACACCGGGGAGCTGTTTTTT,CASSAKNTGELFF
TRBD1,few,TRBJ2-7,TRBV5-1,TGCGCCAGCAGCTTAGCCGGGACAGGGTACGAGCAGTACTTC,CASSLAGTGYEQYF
NA,NA,TRBJ2-2,TRBV19,TGTGCCAGTCATAGGGGGGCAGCGATGAACACCGGGGAGCTGTTTTTT,CASHRGAAMNTGELFF
NA,NA,TRBJ2-2,TRBV20-1,TGCAGTGCTAGAGATTGGGGGAACACCGGGGAGCTGTTTTTT,CSARDWGNTGELFF
TRBD2,many,TRBJ2-5,TRBV7-2,TGTGCCAGCAGCTTACCGGGACTAGGGGGGGAGACCCAGTACTTC,CASSLPGLGGETQYF
TRBD1,many,TRBJ1-6,TRBV28,TGTGCCAGCAGTACCCACAGGGGAAAGAATTCACCCCTCCACTTT,CASSTHRGKNSPLHF
NA,NA,TRBJ2-7,TRBV3-1,TGTGCCAGCAGCCCCCCCGGGACGTATTACGAGCAGTACTTC,CASSPPGTYYEQYF
NA,many,TRBJ2-3,TRBV21-1,TGTGCCAGCAGCAGCGGGACCGCCTCCACAGATACGCAGTATTTT,CASSSGTASTDTQYF
NA,many,TRBJ2-1,TRBV6-5,TGTGCCAGCAGCAGACAGAACGACAATGAGCAGTTCTTC,CASSRQNDNEQFF
TRBD2,NA,TRBJ2-1,TRBV6-8,TGTGCCAGCAGTACCGAGACTAGCGGGGGGTACAATGAGCAGTTCTTC,CASSTETSGGYNEQFF
TRBD1,many,TRBJ1-1,TRBV28,TGTGCCAGCAGTTCCCTGGAAGGGACAGGGAGGAGAGGTGAAGCTTTCTTT,CASSSLEGTGRRGEAFF
NA,many,TRBJ1-5,TRBV19,TGTGCCAGTAGTATAGATAAGGGTTCAAATCAGCCCCAGCATTTT,CASSIDKGSNQPQHF
NA,many,TRBJ1-1,TRBV6-6,TGTGCCAGCTTCCGGGGCCGGCCAACTGAAGCTTTCTTT,CASFRGRPTEAFF
NA,NA,TRBJ2-1,TRBV24-1,TGTGCCACCAGTGATTTTGCCCACAATGAGCAGTTCTTC,CATSDFAHNEQFF
NA,once,TRBJ1-5,TRBV6-1,TGTGCCAGCAGTGCCAGGGAGCGGCAGCCCCAGCATTTT,CASSARERQPQHF
NA,many,TRBJ1-6,TRBV4-3,TGCGCCAGCAGCCAACAACAGCTTCCTAATTCACCCCTCCACTTT,CASSQQQLPNSPLHF
NA,many,TRBJ2-2,TRBV7-8,TGTGCCAGCAGCTTAGTTGGAGGGGGGAGGACCGGGGAGCTGTTTTTT,CASSLVGGGRTGELFF
NA,NA,TRBJ2-5,TRBV19,TGTGCCAGCCGACAGAGCGGAGAGACCCAGTACTTC,CASRQSGETQYF
TRBD1,many,TRBJ1-4,TRBV6-2/TRBV6-3,TGTGCCAGCAGTGAAAGGGGGCAGTTTAATGAAAAACTGTTTTTT,CASSERGQFNEKLFF
NA,many,TRBJ1-3,TRBV4-1,TGCGCCAGCAGCCAAGCCGCGGGACATTTTACCTCTGGAAACACCATATATTTT,CASSQAAGHFTSGNTIYF
NA,many,TRBJ1-2,TRBV5-6,TGTGCCAGCAGCTTGGCCGGGAACTATGGCTACACCTTC,CASSLAGNYGYTF
NA,NA,TRBJ1-3,TRBV6-1,TGTGCCAGCAACGACCGGGACGCTTCTGGAGGAAACACCATATATTTT,CASNDRDASGGNTIYF
TRBD2,NA,TRBJ2-5,TRBV6-8,TGTGCCAGCAGTGGGGTAGCGGGAGTGTGGGAGACCCAGTACTTC,CASSGVAGVWETQYF
TRBD2,NA,TRBJ2-1,TRBV4-2,TGTGCCAGCAGCCAAGATTTCGGCGGGGGGACTTACAATGAGCAGTTCTTC,CASSQDFGGGTYNEQFF
NA,many,TRBJ1-6,TRBV6-6,TGTGCCAGCATACGTTCGGGGCCCCTCCACTTT,CASIRSGPLHF
TRBD1,few,TRBJ1-2,TRBV30,TGTGCCTGGAGTGTACCCGGGACAGGGTATGGCTACACCTTC,CAWSVPGTGYGYTF
NA,many,TRBJ2-7,TRBV5-1,TGCGCCAGCAGCCCGGGGGGCTCATCCTACGAGCAGTACTTC,CASSPGGSSYEQYF
TRBD1,many,TRBJ2-7,TRBV5-1,TGCGCCAGCAGCCGGACAGGGGGCAACTACGAGCAGTACTTC,CASSRTGGNYEQYF
NA,many,TRBJ1-4,TRBV12-3/TRBV12-4,TGTGCCAGCAGTTTTTGGGCAGGGGATGAAAAACTGTTTTTT,CASSFWAGDEKLFF
TRBD1,once,TRBJ1-6,TRBV7-2,TGTGCCAGCAGCCCGGGACAGACGAATTCACCCCTCCACTTT,CASSPGQTNSPLHF
NA,many,TRBJ2-5,TRBV20-1,TGCAGTGCTAGATACCAGGGAAGGTCAGAAGAGACCCAGTACTTC,CSARYQGRSEETQYF
NA,NA,TRBJ1-5,TRBV2,TGTGCCAGCAGTAGACAGGACAATCAGCCCCAGCATTTT,CASSRQDNQPQHF
TRBD2,NA,TRBJ2-1,TRBV4-1,TGCGCCAGCAGCCAAGAAGGCGGGGGGGCGAACAATGAGCAGTTCTTC,CASSQEGGGANNEQFF
TRBD1,many,TRBJ2-7,TRBV29-1,TGCAGCGTTGAATCGAACAGGGGAGAGTACGAGCAGTACTTC,CSVESNRGEYEQYF
NA,many,TRBJ2-1,TRBV11-2,TGTGCCAGCAGCTTAAGCGGACGCGGCGGGGATGAGCAGTTCTTC,CASSLSGRGGDEQFF
NA,many,TRBJ1-2,TRBV5-1,TGCGCCAGCAGCTTGTCGACCGCAGCGATCTATGGCTACACCTTC,CASSLSTAAIYGYTF
TRBD1,many,TRBJ1-6,TRBV6-2/TRBV6-3,TGTGCCAGCAGCACAACAGGGGGATATAATTCACCCCTCCACTTT,CASSTTGGYNSPLHF
TRBD2,few,TRBJ2-3,TRBV19,TGTGCCAGTCGGACCGGGACTAGCGGGATAGATACGCAGTATTTT,CASRTGTSGIDTQYF
NA,many,TRBJ2-3,TRBV5-1,TGTGCCAGCAGCTTGGCAGGGACAGATACGCAGTATTTT,CASSLAGTDTQYF
NA,many,TRBJ2-2,TRBV4-2,TGTGCCAGCAGCCTAAGACTCTCGAACACCGGGGAGCTGTTTTTT,CASSLRLSNTGELFF
NA,many,TRBJ1-6,TRBV5-1,TGCGCCAGCAGCTTGGACCCTTATCCCAGCTCCTATAATTCACCCCTCCACTTT,CASSLDPYPSSYNSPLHF
TRBD1,many,TRBJ1-2,TRBV28,TGTGCCAGCAGTTTATTGGACAGGGTAGGAGGCTACACCTTC,CASSLLDRVGGYTF
TRBD1,NA,TRBJ1-2,TRBV5-4,TGTGCCAGCAGCCTGGGACAGGGGGGTTACTATGGCTACACCTTC,CASSLGQGGYYGYTF
TRBD2,many,TRBJ2-7,TRBV19,TGTGCCAGTAGTATCGGGGGGGGTCAACTCTCCTACGAGCAGTACTTC,CASSIGGGQLSYEQYF
TRBD1,NA,TRBJ2-2,TRBV2,TGTGCCAGCAGTGTGGACAGGGCGGGCACCGGGGAGCTGTTTTTT,CASSVDRAGTGELFF
TRBD2,NA,TRBJ2-7,TRBV19,TGTGCCACGGGAGGGCCTCTCTACGAGCAGTACTTC,CATGGPLYEQYF
NA,many,TRBJ2-1,TRBV6-2/TRBV6-3,TGTGCCAGCTTGAGGGGCAACAATGAGCAGTTCTTC,CASLRGNNEQFF
NA,many,TRBJ2-3,TRBV15,TGTGCCACCAGCAGAGATCGGGCAGGACCAGATACGCAGTATTTT,CATSRDRAGPDTQYF